This T cell receptor (beta chain) emerged from a study of beta chain features in type 1 diabetes. General study points: Comparison showed that naive, central memory and Treg TCRB repertoires appeared more similar among patients than among healthy donors. Moderate but significant shortening of TCRB CDR3s was recorded in all four CD4+ subsets from Type 1 diabetes patients.

The CDR3 consists of 15 residues. Germline loops: CDR1 SGHTA, CDR2 FQGNSA. Trimming took 2 bases from V and 3 from J, leaving 13 bases between them. The authors took one heparinised blood draw, averaging approximately 120 mL, from each donor. This clone was counted between two and nine times. As yet, its antigen is unknown. The whole isolated RNA underwent reverse transcription, so sequencing captured expressed TCRB transcripts. Sequenced by immunoSEQ multiplex PCR; TCRdb stores in-frame clones only, minus some. This table holds 70,000 to 95,000 clones, about 32% found once. The TCR was taken from a woman between 18 and 29 years old in good health. The sample comprised stem cell memory CD4+ T cells from blood. V usage is TRBV7-2 and J usage is TRBJ2-5; no clear D. CDR3 in DNA: TGTGCCAGCAGCTTAAAGCGCGGCGGTGAAGAGACCCAGTACTTC. Its protein is CASSLKRGGEETQYF.